Below, 17 T cell receptor beta chains from the same sample are listed, as sequenced in a study of T-cell reconstitution after alpha-beta-depleted transplantation in children. The TCRbeta library incorporated unique molecular identifiers. A single record per CDR3 protein comes from TCRdb applying MiXCR to the PCR reads. The top ten clones hold under 35% of a sample with 440,000 or so distinct CDR3 sequences, 43% of them seen once. The sample was PBMCs, taken before TCRalphabeta/CD19-depleted stem cell transplant. The receptors were sampled from a girl aged 2 to 10 with aplastic anemia, due to receive a stem cell transplant.

The chain combines TRBV6-5 with TRBJ1-5; D ambiguous. The CDR3 runs to 15 residues. The germline V gene encodes CDR1 MNHEY and CDR2 SVGAGI. The V and J ends lost 2 bases and 3 bases respectively, with 11 bases between them. The CDR3 spells CASSYVSGINQPQHF. CDR3 in DNA: TGTGCCAGCAGTTACGTATCGGGCATCAATCAGCCCCAGCATTTT.

The rearrangement uses TRBV15 and TRBJ2-5; the D is unclear. The CDR3 is 12 amino acids. CDR1 and CDR2 from the germline V gene are LNHNV and YYDKDF (reference sequence). Deletions cut 1 base from V and 5 bases from J, with 5 bases between. The CDR3 loop reads CATSRVGETQYF. The CDR3 region has the DNA TGTGCCACCAGCAGAGTGGGGGAGACCCAGTACTTC.

This clonotype has more than one count but fewer than ten. The chain couples TRBV5-1 to TRBJ2-1; the D is unclear. The germline V gene encodes CDR1 SGHRS and CDR2 YFSETQ. V lost 4 bases and J lost 4, with 15 bases in between. The CDR3 contains 15 residues. This CDR3 is CASSRHSGQYNEQFF. The CDR3, as DNA: TGCGCCAGCAGCAGACACTCTGGTCAATACAATGAGCAGTTCTTC.

In this sample, this clonotype turned up once. The chain employs TRBV29-1 and TRBJ2-3; maybe TRBD2 (6 bases). Deletions cut 3 bases from V and 8 bases from J, with 15 bases between. Per germline, CDR1 SQVTM and CDR2 ANQGSEA. This CDR3 has 13 residues. This CDR3 is CSVETRVEGTQYF. The CDR3 DNA reads as TGCAGCGTTGAGACGCGGGTGGAGGGTACGCAGTATTTT.

This clonotype was observed a handful of times. The chain has TRBV2 and TRBJ1-2; 12 bases fit TRBD1. The CDR3 runs 16 residues. The J segment lost 6 bases and the V segment lost 9 bases, leaving 14 bases of the junction unmatched. Germline V gene lookup returns CDR1 SNHLY and CDR2 FYNNEI. The CDR3 is CARDSGTGGLKDGYTF. Here the CDR3 DNA reads TGTGCCAGGGATTCCGGGACAGGGGGCCTGAAAGATGGCTACACCTTC. The entire variable domain, with the rest obtained from reference TRBV2 and TRBJ1-2, is as follows: EPEVTQTPSHQVTQMGQEVILRCVPISNHLYFYWYRQILGQKVEFLVSFYNNEISEKSEIFDDQFSVERPDGSNFTLKIRSTKLEDSAMYFCARDSGTGGLKDGYTFGSGTRLTVV.

The V gene is TRBV27, the J gene TRBJ2-1; 7 bases agree with TRBD1. The germline V gene has CDR1 MNHEY and CDR2 SMNVEV (reference sequence). The V segment lost 0 bases and the J segment 4 bases; nucleotides outside the gene matches: 3. This CDR3 contains 15 residues. The CDR3 sequence: CASSLSKGAYNEQFF. In DNA, the CDR3 is TGTGCCAGCAGTTTATCGAAGGGGGCTTACAATGAGCAGTTCTTC.

This clonotype was observed a handful of times. This chain joins TRBV20-1 and TRBJ1-5; 9 bases align to TRBD1. V dropped 5 bases and J dropped 2; count of bases not matched to a gene: 4. Germline assignment: CDR1 DFQATT and CDR2 SNEGSKA (reference sequence). CDR3 length: 14 residues. The CDR3: CSAQDRGRNQPQHF. CDR3 bases: TGCAGTGCTCAGGACAGGGGTCGCAATCAGCCCCAGCATTTT.

This clonotype appeared once. The chain couples TRBV6-5 to TRBJ2-5; possibly TRBD1 or TRBD2 for D (5 bases each). The CDR3 runs to 17 residues. CDR1 and CDR2 (germline): MNHEY, SVGAGI. With 0 bases removed from V and 7 bases from J, the gap between germline ends came to 21 bases. The CDR3 here is CASSYSTGRGGSVTQYF. The DNA for the CDR3 is TGTGCCAGCAGTTACTCGACGGGACGGGGCGGAAGTGTGACCCAGTACTTC.

This clonotype was seen a few times. The rearrangement links TRBV11-1 to TRBJ1-1; TRBD1 agrees at 8 bases. This CDR3 region has 18 residues. V lost 4 bases to trimming and J lost 4 bases; unmatched junction nucleotides: 17. Germline V gene sequence: CDR1 SGHAT, CDR2 FQDESV (reference sequence). The CDR3 loop is CASSSTGAAGGAVTEAFF. The CDR3 DNA reads TGTGCCAGCAGCTCTACGGGGGCGGCAGGGGGCGCGGTCACTGAAGCTTTCTTT.

The chain combines TRBV12-3 or TRBV12-4 with TRBJ2-5; D might be TRBD1 (6 bases). V lost 8 bases and J lost 2, with 15 bases in between. The CDR3 loop spans 14 amino acids. Written as DNA, the CDR3 is TGTGCCAGCGGCAGGGGTTTAAGGCAAGAGACCCAGTACTTC. It yields the protein CASGRGLRQETQYF.

This clonotype turned up a few times. The V gene is TRBV20-1, the J gene TRBJ2-1; D is perhaps TRBD2 (6 bases). Deletions cut 5 bases from V and 6 bases from J, with 14 bases between. This CDR3 comprises 13 residues. Germline V lookup: CDR1 DFQATT, CDR2 SNEGSKA (reference sequence). CDR3: CSALSLATNEQFF. The CDR3 DNA reads TGCAGTGCTCTATCGCTAGCGACCAATGAGCAGTTCTTC.

There are a few counts of this clonotype. This chain connects TRBV5-1 to TRBJ2-1; TRBD2 is a possible D gene (6 bases). V dropped 1 base and J dropped 5 bases, with 25 bases sitting between them. The CDR3 spans 19 residues. Per the germline V gene, CDR1 is SGHRS and CDR2 is YFSETQ. In nucleotides, the CDR3 is TGCGCCAGCAGCTTGAGGGGCGCCGGGAGCCAACTCTACCACAATGAGCAGTTCTTC. It specifies CASSLRGAGSQLYHNEQFF.

This clonotype was detected only a few times. J is TRBJ2-2 and V is TRBV27, with D perhaps TRBD2 (5 bases). The CDR3 is 15 amino acids. Trimming stripped 7 bases from V and 4 bases from J, with 16 bases between. In germline, CDR1 is MNHEY, CDR2 SMNVEV (reference sequence). The CDR3 coding sequence is TGTGCCAGCAAAACTCGAGGGAGCGGCACCGGGGAGCTGTTTTTT. This gives the protein CASKTRGSGTGELFF.

This clonotype came up a few times. The chain couples TRBV4-3 to TRBJ2-1; 8 nucleotides match TRBD1. The CDR3 has 16 amino acids. The germline V gene encodes CDR1 LGHNA and CDR2 YSLEER. The V and J ends lost 4 bases and 2 bases, in that order; junction bases with no gene match: 7. This CDR3 reads CASSPSSRGPYNEQFF. CDR3 DNA: TGCGCCAGCAGCCCCAGTTCCAGGGGGCCCTACAATGAGCAGTTCTTC.

This CDR3 is CASSHRGQRRSGNTIYF. As DNA, the CDR3 is TGTGCCAGCAGCCACAGGGGCCAACGGAGATCAGGAAACACCATATATTTT. The rearrangement links TRBV11-2 to TRBJ1-3, with 7 bases that match TRBD1. V was pared by 5 bases and J by 4 bases, with 14 bases of the junction left unmatched. This CDR3 region has 17 residues. The germline V gene has CDR1 SGHAT and CDR2 FQNNGV. The variable domain in full, completed from reference TRBV11-2 and TRBJ1-3, reads EAGVAQSPRYKIIEKRQSVAFWCNPISGHATLYWYQQILGQGPKLLIQFQNNGVVDDSQLPKDRFSAERLKGVDSTLKIQPAKLEDSAVYLCASSHRGQRRSGNTIYFGEGSWLTVV.

The chain employs TRBV6-1 and TRBJ1-3; D gene uncertain. With 5 bases removed from V and 1 base from J, the gap between germline ends came to 9 bases. Germline V lookup: CDR1 MNHNS, CDR2 SASEGT. This CDR3 region has 14 residues. For the CDR3, the DNA is TGTGCCAGCAGTCGGACCTCTTCTGGAAACACCATATATTTT. It specifies CASSRTSSGNTIYF.

This clonotype was seen at least ten times. J is TRBJ2-5 and V is TRBV27; 7 nucleotides line up with TRBD2. Germline CDR1 and CDR2: MNHEY and SMNVEV (reference sequence). J gave up 9 bases and V 5 bases, and 12 bases lay outside the gene matches. The CDR3 runs to 14 residues. CDR3 in amino acids: CASSPMSGIRSQYF. CDR3 sequence (DNA): TGTGCCAGCAGTCCGATGAGCGGGATAAGGTCCCAGTACTTC.